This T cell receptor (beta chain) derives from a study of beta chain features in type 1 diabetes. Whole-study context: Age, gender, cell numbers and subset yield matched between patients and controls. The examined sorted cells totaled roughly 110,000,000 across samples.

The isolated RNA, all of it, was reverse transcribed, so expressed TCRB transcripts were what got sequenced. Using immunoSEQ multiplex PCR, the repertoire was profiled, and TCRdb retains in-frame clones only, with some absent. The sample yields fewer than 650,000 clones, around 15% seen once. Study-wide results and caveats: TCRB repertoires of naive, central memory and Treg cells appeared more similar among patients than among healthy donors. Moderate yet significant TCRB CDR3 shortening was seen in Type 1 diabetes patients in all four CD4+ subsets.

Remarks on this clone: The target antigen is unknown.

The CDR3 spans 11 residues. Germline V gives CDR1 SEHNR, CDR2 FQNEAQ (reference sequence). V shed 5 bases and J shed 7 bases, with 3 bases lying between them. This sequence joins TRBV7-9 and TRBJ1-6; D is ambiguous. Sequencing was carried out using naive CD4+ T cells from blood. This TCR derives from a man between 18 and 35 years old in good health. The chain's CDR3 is CASSVNSPLHF. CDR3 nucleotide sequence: TGTGCCAGCAGCGTCAATTCACCCCTCCACTTT.